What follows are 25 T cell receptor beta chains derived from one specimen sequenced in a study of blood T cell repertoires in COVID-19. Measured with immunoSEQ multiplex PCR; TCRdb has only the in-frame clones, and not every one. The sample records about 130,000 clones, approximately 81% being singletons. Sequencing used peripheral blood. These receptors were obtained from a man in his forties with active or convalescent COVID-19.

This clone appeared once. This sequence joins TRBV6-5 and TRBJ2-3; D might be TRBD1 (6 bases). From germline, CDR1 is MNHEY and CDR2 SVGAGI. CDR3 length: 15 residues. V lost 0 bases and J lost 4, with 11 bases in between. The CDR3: CASSYSYSGADTQYF. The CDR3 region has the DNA TGTGCCAGCAGTTACTCCTATTCAGGGGCAGATACGCAGTATTTT.

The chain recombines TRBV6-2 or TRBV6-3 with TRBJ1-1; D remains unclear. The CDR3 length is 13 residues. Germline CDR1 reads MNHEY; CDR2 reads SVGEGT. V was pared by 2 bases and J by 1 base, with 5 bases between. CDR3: CASSYTENTEAFF. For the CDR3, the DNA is TGTGCCAGCAGTTACACTGAGAACACTGAAGCTTTCTTT.

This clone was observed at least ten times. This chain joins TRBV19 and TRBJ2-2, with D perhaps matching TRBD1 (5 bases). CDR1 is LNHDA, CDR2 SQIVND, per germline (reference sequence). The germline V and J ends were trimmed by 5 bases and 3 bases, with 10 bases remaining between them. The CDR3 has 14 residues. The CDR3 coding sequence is TGTGCCAGTAGTTGGCAGGGTGACACCGGGGAGCTGTTTTTT. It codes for CASSWQGDTGELFF.

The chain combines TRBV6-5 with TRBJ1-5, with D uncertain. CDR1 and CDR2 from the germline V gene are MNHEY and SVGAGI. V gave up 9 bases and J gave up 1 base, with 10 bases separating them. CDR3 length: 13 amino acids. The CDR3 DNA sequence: TGTGCCAGTTCCCTTACAAGCAATCAGCCCCAGCATTTT. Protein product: CASSLTSNQPQHF.

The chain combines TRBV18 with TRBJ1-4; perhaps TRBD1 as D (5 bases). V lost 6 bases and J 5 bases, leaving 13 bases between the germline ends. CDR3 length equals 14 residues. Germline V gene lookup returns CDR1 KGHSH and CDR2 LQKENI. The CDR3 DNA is TGTGCCAGCTCTCGGGGGGGAAGGAATGAAAAACTGTTTTTT. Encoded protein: CASSRGGRNEKLFF. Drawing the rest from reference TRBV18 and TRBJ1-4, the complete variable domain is NAGVMQNPRHLVRRRGQEARLRCSPMKGHSHVYWYRQLPEEGLKFMVYLQKENIIDESGMPKERFSAEFPKEGPSILRIQQVVRGDSAAYFCASSRGGRNEKLFFGSGTQLSVL.

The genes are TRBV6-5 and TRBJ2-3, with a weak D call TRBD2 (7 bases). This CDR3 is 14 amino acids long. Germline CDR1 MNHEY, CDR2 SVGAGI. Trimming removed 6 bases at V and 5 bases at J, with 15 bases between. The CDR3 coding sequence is TGTGCCAGCAGGGGGGGGCGTGAGTTAGATACGCAGTATTTT. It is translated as CASRGGRELDTQYF.

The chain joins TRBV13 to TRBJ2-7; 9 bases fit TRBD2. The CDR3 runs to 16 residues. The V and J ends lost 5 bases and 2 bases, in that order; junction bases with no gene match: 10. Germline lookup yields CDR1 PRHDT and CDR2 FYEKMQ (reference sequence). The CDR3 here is CASSLRRLADPYEQYF. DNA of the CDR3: TGTGCCAGCAGCCTACGACGACTAGCGGACCCCTACGAGCAGTACTTC.

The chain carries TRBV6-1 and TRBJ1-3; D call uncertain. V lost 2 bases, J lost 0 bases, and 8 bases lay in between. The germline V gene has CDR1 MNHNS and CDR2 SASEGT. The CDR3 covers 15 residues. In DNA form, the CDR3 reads TGTGCCAGCAGTGAACACGGTTACTCTGGAAACACCATATATTTT. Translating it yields CASSEHGYSGNTIYF.

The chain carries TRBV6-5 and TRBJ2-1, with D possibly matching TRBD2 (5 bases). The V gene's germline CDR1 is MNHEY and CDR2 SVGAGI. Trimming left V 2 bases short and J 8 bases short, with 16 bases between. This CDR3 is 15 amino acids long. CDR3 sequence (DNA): TGTGCCAGCAGTTACCGCGGTAGCGCTGGCGATGAGCAGTTCTTC. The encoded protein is CASSYRGSAGDEQFF.

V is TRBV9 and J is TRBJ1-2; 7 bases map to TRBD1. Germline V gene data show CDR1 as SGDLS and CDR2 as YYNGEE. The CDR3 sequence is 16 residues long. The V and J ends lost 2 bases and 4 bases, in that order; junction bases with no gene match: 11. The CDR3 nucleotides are TGTGCCAGCAGCGTGACGGACAGGTTATTCGCCTATGGCTACACCTTC. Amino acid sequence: CASSVTDRLFAYGYTF.

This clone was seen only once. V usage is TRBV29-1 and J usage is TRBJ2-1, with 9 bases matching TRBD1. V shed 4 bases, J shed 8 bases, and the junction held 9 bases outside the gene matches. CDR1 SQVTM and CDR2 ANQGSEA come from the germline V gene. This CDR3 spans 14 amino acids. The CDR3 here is CSVGRGQGTHEQFF. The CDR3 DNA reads TGCAGCGTTGGAAGGGGACAGGGCACCCATGAGCAGTTCTTC.

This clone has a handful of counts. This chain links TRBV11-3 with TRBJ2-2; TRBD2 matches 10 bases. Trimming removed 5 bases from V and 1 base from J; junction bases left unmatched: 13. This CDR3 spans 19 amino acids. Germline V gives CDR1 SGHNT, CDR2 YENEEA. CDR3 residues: CASSLTYPWTSGNTGELFF. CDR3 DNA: TGTGCCAGCAGCCTAACATACCCCTGGACTAGCGGGAACACCGGGGAGCTGTTTTTT.

CDR3 coding DNA: TGTGCCAGCAGCTTTGGGCCCTCGGGGGATCAGCCCCAGCATTTT. It yields the protein CASSFGPSGDQPQHF. The chain couples TRBV11-2 to TRBJ1-5; a possible D gene is TRBD1 (5 bases). This CDR3 contains 15 residues. The V and J ends lost 3 bases and 5 bases respectively, with 14 bases between them. Germline V gene sequence: CDR1 SGHAT, CDR2 FQNNGV.

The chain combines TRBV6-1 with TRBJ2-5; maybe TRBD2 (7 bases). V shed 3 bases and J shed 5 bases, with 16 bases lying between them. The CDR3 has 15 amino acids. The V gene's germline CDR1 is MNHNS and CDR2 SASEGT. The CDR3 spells CASSDSGGALETQYF. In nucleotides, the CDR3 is TGTGCCAGCAGTGATAGTGGGGGGGCGTTGGAGACCCAGTACTTC.

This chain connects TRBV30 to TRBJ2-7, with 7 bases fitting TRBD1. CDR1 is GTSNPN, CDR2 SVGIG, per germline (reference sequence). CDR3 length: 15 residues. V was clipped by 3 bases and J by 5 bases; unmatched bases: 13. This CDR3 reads CAWSAETGVMDEQYF. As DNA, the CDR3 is TGTGCCTGGAGCGCCGAAACAGGGGTAATGGACGAGCAGTACTTC.

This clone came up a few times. CDR3 sequence: CASSYRQATGELFF. The CDR3 nucleotides are TGTGCCAGCAGCTACAGACAGGCCACCGGGGAGCTGTTTTTT. J is TRBJ2-2 and V is TRBV3-1 (or the pseudogene TRBV3-2), with TRBD1 as a possible D gene (6 bases). CDR1 is LGHDT and CDR2 is YNNKEL in the germline V gene (reference sequence). Between the trimmed V and J ends, which lost 5 bases and 4 bases, there was a span of 11 bases. The CDR3 loop spans 14 amino acids.

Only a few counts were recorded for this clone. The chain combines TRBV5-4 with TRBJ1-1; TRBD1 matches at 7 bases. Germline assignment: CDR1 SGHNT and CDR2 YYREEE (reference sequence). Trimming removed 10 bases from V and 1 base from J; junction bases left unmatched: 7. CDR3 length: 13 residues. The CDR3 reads CASSEGANTEAFF. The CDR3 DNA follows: TGTGCCTCCTCTGAGGGGGCGAACACTGAAGCTTTCTTT.

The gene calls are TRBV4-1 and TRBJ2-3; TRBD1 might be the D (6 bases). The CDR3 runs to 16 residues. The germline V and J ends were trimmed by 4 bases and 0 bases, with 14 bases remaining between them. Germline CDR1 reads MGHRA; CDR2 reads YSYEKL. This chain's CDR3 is CASSLQSTGSTDTQYF. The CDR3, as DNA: TGCGCCAGCAGCCTTCAATCGACAGGTAGCACAGATACGCAGTATTTT.

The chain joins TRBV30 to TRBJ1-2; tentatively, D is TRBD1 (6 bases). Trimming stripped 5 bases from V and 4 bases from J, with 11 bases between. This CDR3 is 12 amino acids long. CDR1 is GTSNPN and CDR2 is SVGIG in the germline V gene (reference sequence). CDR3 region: CAWDGQIYGYTF. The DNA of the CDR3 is TGTGCCTGGGATGGACAGATCTATGGCTACACCTTC.

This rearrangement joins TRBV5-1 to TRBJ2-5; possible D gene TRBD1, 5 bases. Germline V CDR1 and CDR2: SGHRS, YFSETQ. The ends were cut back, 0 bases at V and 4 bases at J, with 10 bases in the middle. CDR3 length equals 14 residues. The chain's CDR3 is CASSLGQTVETQYF. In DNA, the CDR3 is TGCGCCAGCAGCTTGGGACAGACGGTAGAGACCCAGTACTTC.

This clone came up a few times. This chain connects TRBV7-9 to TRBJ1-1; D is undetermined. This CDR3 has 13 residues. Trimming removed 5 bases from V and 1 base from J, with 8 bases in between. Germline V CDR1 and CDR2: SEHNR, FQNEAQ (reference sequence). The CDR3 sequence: CASSAEQNTEAFF. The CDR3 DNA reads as TGTGCCAGCAGCGCAGAACAGAACACTGAAGCTTTCTTT.

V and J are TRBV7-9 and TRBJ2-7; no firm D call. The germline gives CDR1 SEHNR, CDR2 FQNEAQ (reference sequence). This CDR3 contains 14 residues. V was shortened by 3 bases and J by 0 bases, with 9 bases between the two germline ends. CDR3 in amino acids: CASSFEYGSYEQYF. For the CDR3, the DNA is TGTGCCAGCAGCTTTGAATACGGCTCCTACGAGCAGTACTTC.

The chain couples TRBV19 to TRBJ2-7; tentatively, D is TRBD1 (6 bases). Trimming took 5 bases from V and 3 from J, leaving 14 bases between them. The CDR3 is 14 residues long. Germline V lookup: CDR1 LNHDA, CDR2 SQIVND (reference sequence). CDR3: CASSSTGTIYEQYF. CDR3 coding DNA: TGTGCCAGTAGTTCGACAGGCACGATCTACGAGCAGTACTTC. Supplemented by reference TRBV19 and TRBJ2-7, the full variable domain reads DGGITQSPKYLFRKEGQNVTLSCEQNLNHDAMYWYRQDPGQGLRLIYYSQIVNDFQKGDIAEGYSVSREKKESFPLTVTSAQKNPTAFYLCASSSTGTIYEQYFGPGTRLTVT.

Here the CDR3 DNA reads TGTGCCAGCAGTGAGATCGGGGGAGGGCAGCCCCAGCATTTT. It codes for CASSEIGGGQPQHF. The chain links TRBV2 to TRBJ1-5, with D possibly matching TRBD1 (5 bases). The CDR3 contains 14 residues. The germline V and J ends were trimmed by 3 bases and 7 bases, with 13 bases remaining between them. Germline lookup yields CDR1 SNHLY and CDR2 FYNNEI.

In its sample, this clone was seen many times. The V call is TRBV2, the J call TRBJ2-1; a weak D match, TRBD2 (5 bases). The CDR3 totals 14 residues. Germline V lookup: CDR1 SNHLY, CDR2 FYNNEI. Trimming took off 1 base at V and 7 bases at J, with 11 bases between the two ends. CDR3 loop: CASSEGKAANEQFF. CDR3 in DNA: TGTGCCAGCAGTGAAGGCAAAGCGGCAAATGAGCAGTTCTTC.